This T cell receptor beta chain was retrieved from a study of CD8 T cells in Susac syndrome. The CDR3 consists of 16 residues. The germline V gene has CDR1 MGHRA and CDR2 YSYEKL. The authors reverse transcribed 0.5 to 1 ug RNA with random hexamers. From the immunoSEQ multiplex PCR reads, TCRdb called clonotypes with MiXCR, one entry per CDR3 protein. The table lists 150,000 to 200,000 distinct CDR3 sequences, 90% to 95% of them singletons. Comment on this clonotype: The junction and the germline gene differ at one end; a read error may be behind it.

This TCR was sampled from a human donor in good health. Specimen: CD4+ T cells from PBMCs. V is TRBV4-1 and J is TRBJ2-6; perhaps TRBD2 as D (6 bases). CDR3 bases: TGCGCCAACAGCTATTTTAGCGGCTCCGGGGCCAACGTCCTGACTTTC. Protein product: CANSYFSGSGANVLTF.